This T cell receptor beta chain was recorded in a study of shared clonotypes between healthy human individuals. V dropped 3 bases and J dropped 2 bases, with 14 bases sitting between them. The CDR3 runs 15 residues. CDR1 and CDR2 from the germline V gene are MDHEN and SYDVKM. Profiling relied on immunoSEQ multiplex PCR, and the TCRdb table lists in-frame clones only, not all of them. The repertoire holds roughly 660,000 clones, with 90% as singletons. Sequences were obtained from memory CD8+ T cells from PBMCs. Subset specified: CD45RO+ cells pooled with CCR7-negative TemRA cells. This TCR derives from a man aged 18 to 30 in good health. Some clones in this sample may be carry-over from other donors' samples. The chain has TRBV28 and TRBJ2-7; weak D call: TRBD2 (5 bases). CDR3 in DNA: TGTGCCAGCAGTTTTCACCCGGGGTCCACCTACGAGCAGTACTTC. Residues: CASSFHPGSTYEQYF.